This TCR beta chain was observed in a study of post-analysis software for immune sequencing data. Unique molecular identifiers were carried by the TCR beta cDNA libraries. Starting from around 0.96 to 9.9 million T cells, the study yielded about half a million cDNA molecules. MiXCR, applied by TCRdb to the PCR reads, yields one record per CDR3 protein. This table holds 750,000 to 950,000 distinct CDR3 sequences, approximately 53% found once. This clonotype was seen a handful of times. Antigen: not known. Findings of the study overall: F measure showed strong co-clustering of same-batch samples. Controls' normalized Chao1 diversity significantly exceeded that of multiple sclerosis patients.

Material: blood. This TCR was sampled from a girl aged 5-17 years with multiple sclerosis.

CDR3 nucleotide sequence: TGTGCCAGCTCACCACCATCCCAGGGACAAGAGACCCAGTACTTC. Its translation is CASSPPSQGQETQYF. The chain employs TRBV18 and TRBJ2-5, with a tentative D call TRBD1 (5 bases). CDR1 is KGHSH and CDR2 is LQKENI in the germline V gene. The CDR3 runs to 15 residues. The V end lost 0 bases, the J end lost 2 bases, and 10 bases lay between the germline ends.